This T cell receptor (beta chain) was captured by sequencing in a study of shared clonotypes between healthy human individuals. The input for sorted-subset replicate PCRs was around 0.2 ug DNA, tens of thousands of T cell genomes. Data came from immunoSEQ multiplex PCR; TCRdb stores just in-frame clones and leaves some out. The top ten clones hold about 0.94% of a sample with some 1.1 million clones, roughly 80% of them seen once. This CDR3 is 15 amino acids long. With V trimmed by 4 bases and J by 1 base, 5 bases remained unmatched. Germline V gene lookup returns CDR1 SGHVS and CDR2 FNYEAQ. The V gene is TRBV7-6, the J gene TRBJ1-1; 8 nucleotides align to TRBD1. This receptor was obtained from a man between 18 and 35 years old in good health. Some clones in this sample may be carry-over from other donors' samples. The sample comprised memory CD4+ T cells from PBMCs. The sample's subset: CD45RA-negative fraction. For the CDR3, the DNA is TGTGCCAGCAGCTATCAGGACAGGGCGAACACTGAAGCTTTCTTT. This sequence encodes CASSYQDRANTEAFF. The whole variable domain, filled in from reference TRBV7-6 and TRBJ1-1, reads GAGVSQSPRYKVTKRGQDVALRCDPISGHVSLYWYRQALGQGPEFLTYFNYEAQQDKSGLPNDRFSAERPEGSISTLTIQRTEQRDSAMYRCASSYQDRANTEAFFGQGTRLTVV.